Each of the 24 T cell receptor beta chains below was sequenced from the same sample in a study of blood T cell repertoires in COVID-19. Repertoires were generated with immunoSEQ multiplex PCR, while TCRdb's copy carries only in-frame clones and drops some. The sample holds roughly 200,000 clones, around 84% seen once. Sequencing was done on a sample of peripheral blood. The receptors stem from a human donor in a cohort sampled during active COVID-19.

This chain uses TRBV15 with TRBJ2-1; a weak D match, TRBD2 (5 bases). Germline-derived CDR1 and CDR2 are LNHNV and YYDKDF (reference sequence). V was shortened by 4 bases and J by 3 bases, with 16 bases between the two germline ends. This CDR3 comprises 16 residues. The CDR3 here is CATSIPTRKYYNEQFF. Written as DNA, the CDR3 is TGTGCCACCAGCATCCCAACTAGGAAGTACTACAATGAGCAGTTCTTC. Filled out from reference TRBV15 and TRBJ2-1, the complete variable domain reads DAMVIQNPRYQVTQFGKPVTLSCSQTLNHNVMYWYQQKSSQAPKLLFHYYDKDFNNEADTPDNFQSRRPNTSFCFLDIRSPGLGDTAMYLCATSIPTRKYYNEQFFGPGTRLTVL.

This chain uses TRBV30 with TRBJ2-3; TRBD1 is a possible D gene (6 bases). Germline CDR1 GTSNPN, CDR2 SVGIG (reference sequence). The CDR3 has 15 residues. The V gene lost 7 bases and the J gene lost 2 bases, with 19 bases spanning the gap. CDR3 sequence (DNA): TGTGCCTTTCGCGGGCCAGGGGTCCCCACAGATACGCAGTATTTT. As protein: CAFRGPGVPTDTQYF.

The CDR3, as DNA: TGTGCCAGCAGTCCCCGGGAAGTCAATCAGCCCCAGCATTTT. It translates to CASSPREVNQPQHF. J is TRBJ1-5 and V is TRBV28; unclear D gene. CDR1 is MDHEN and CDR2 is SYDVKM in the germline V gene. V was shortened by 5 bases and J by 3 bases, with 11 bases between the two germline ends. This CDR3 is built from 14 residues.

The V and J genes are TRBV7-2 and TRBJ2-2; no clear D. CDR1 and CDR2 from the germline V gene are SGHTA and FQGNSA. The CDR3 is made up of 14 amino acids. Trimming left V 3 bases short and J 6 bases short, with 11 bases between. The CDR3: CASSFRGWAGELFF. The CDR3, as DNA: TGTGCCAGCAGCTTTCGCGGTTGGGCCGGGGAGCTGTTTTTT.

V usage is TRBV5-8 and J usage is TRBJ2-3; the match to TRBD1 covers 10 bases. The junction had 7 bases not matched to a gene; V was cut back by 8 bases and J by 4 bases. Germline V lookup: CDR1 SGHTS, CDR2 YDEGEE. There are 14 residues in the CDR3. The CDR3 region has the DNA TGTGCCAGTGCACGACAGGGGGCCGCAGATACGCAGTATTTT. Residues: CASARQGAADTQYF.

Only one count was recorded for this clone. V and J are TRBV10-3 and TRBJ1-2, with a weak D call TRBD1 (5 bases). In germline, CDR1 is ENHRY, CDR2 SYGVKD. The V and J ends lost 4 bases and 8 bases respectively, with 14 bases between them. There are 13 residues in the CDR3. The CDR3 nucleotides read TGTGCCATCAGTGCCAGGGCGGAGGGCGGCTACACCTTC. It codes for CAISARAEGGYTF.

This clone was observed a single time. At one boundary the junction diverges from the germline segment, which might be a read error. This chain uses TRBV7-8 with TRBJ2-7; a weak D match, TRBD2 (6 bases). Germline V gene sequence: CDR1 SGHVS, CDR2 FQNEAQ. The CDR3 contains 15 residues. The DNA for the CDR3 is TGTGCCAGCCGCTTAAGTAGCGGACCCACCTACGAGCAGTACTTC. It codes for CASRLSSGPTYEQYF.

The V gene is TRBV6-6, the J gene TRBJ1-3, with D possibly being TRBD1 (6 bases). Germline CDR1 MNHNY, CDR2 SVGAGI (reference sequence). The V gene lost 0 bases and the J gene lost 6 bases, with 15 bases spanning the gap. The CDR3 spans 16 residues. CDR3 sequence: CASSYSGAHGENTIYF. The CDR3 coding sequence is TGTGCCAGCAGTTACTCGGGGGCCCACGGGGAAAACACCATATATTTT.

The CDR3 here is CSVEDLRQGARTGELFF. CDR3 in DNA: TGCAGCGTTGAAGATCTTAGGCAGGGGGCGCGCACCGGGGAGCTGTTTTTT. The rearrangement joins TRBV29-1 to TRBJ2-2; 8 bases fit TRBD1. Trimming at V came to 0 bases and at J to 4 bases, leaving 10 bases not matched to a gene. CDR3 length: 17 amino acids. The germline V gene has CDR1 SQVTM and CDR2 ANQGSEA.

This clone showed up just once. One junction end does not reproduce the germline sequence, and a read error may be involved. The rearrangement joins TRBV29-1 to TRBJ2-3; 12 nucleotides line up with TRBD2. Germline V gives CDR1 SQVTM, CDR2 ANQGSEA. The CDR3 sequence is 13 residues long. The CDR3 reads CSAKGLAGPTRYF. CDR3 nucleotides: TGCAGCGCAAAAGGACTAGCGGGACCCACGCGGTATTTT.

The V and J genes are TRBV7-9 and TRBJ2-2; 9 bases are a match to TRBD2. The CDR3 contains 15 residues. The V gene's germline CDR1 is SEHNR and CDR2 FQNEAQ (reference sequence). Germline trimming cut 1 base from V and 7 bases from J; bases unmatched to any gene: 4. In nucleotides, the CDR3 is TGTGCCAGCAGCTTAGAACTAGCGGGTAACGGGGAGCTGTTTTTT. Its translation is CASSLELAGNGELFF.

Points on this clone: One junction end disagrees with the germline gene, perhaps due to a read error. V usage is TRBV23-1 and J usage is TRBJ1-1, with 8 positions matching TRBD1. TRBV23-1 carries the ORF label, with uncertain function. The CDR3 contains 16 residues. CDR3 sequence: CASSQYRGGPNTEAFF. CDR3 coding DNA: TGCGCCAGCAGCCAATACAGGGGGGGACCGAACACTGAAGCTTTCTTT.

CDR3 sequence reads: CASSFQGRFQPQHF. The CDR3, as DNA: TGTGCCAGCAGTTTTCAGGGGCGGTTTCAGCCCCAGCATTTT. J is TRBJ1-5 and V is TRBV28, with D possibly matching TRBD1 (6 bases). Germline V CDR1 and CDR2: MDHEN, SYDVKM. This CDR3 is built from 14 residues. Trimming removed 3 bases at V and 6 bases at J, with 12 bases between.

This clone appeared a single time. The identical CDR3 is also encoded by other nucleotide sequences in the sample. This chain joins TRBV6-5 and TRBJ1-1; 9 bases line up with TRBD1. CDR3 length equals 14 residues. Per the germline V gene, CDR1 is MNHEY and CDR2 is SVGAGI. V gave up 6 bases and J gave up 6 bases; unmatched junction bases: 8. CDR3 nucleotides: TGTGCCAGCAGCTACACGGGACAGGGTGCTGAAGCTTTCTTT. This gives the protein CASSYTGQGAEAFF.

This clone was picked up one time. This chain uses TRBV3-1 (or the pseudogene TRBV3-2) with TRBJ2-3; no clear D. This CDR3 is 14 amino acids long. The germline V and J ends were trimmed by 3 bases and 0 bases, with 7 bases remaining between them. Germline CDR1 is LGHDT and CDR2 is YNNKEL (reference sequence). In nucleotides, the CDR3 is TGTGCCAGCAGCCAGGCGGCTAGCACAGATACGCAGTATTTT. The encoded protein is CASSQAASTDTQYF.

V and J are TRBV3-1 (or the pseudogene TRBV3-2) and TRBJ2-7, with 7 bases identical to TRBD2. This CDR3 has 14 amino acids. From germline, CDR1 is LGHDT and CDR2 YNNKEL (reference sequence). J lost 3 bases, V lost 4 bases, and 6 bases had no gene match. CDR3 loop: CASSRGLESYEQYF. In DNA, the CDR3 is TGTGCCAGCAGCCGCGGACTAGAGAGCTACGAGCAGTACTTC.

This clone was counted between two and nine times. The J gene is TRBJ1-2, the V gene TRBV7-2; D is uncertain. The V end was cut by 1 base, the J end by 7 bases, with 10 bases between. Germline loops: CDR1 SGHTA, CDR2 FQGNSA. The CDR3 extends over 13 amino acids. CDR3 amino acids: CASSLVRESGYTF. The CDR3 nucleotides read TGTGCCAGCAGCTTAGTCCGGGAATCTGGCTACACCTTC.

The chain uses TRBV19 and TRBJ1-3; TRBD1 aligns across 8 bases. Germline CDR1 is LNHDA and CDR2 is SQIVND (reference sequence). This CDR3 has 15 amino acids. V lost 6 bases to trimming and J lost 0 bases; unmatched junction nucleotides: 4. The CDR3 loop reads CASSRDRYSGNTIYF. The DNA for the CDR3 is TGTGCCAGTAGCCGGGACAGGTACTCTGGAAACACCATATATTTT.

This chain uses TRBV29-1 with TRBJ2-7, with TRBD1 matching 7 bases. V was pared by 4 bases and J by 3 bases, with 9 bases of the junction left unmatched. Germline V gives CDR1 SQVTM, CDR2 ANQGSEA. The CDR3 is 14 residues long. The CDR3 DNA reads TGCAGCGTTGCTGATCCAGGACAGGACTACGAGCAGTACTTC. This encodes CSVADPGQDYEQYF.

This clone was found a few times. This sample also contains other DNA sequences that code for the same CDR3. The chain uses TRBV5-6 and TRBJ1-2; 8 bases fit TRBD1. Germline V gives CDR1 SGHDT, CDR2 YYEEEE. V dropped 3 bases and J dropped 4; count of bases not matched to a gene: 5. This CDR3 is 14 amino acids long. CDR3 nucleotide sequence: TGTGCCAGCAGCTCAGGGACAGGAGGCTATGGCTACACCTTC. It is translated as CASSSGTGGYGYTF.

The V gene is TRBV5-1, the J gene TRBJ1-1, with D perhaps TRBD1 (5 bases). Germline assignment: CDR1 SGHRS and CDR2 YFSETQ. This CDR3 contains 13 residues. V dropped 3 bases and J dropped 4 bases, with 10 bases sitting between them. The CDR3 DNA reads TGCGCCAGCAGCTATCAGGGTGGCACTGAAGCTTTCTTT. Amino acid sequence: CASSYQGGTEAFF.

The CDR3 DNA reads TGTGCCAGCAGCTTAGCGGACGGGAGGAGCTACGAGCAGTACTTC. This gives the protein CASSLADGRSYEQYF. The chain carries TRBV7-6 and TRBJ2-7; TRBD2 matches at 7 bases. Germline CDR1 SGHVS, CDR2 FNYEAQ. This CDR3 spans 15 amino acids. Germline trimming cut 0 bases from V and 3 bases from J; bases unmatched to any gene: 5. Drawing the rest from reference TRBV7-6 and TRBJ2-7, the complete variable domain is GAGVSQSPRYKVTKRGQDVALRCDPISGHVSLYWYRQALGQGPEFLTYFNYEAQQDKSGLPNDRFSAERPEGSISTLTIQRTEQRDSAMYRCASSLADGRSYEQYFGPGTRLTVT.

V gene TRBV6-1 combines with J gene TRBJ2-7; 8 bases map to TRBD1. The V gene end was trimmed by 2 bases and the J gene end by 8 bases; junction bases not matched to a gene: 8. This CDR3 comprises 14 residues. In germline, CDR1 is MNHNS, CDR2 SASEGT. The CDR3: CASSEHQGAEKQYF. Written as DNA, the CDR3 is TGTGCCAGCAGTGAACATCAGGGGGCGGAGAAGCAGTACTTC.

The CDR3 nucleotides read TGTGCCAGCAGTTTCGTCAATGAGCAGTTCTTC. Translation: CASSFVNEQFF. The gene calls are TRBV28 and TRBJ2-1; D remains ambiguous. The germline V and J ends were trimmed by 3 bases and 6 bases, with 3 bases remaining between them. The CDR3 loop spans 11 amino acids. CDR1 is MDHEN, CDR2 SYDVKM, per germline.